A single sample is the source of the 26 T cell receptor beta chains below, sequenced in a study of OX40 agonist ivuxolimab in advanced cancers. The data were produced by immunoSEQ multiplex PCR, yet TCRdb's version contains in-frame clones alone and is incomplete. The table lists 25,000 to 30,000 clones, roughly 85% of them singletons. The sample here was CD4+ or CD8+ T cells sorted from blood, taken in a trial of the OX40 agonist ivuxolimab. The source of these receptors is an adult with an advanced solid tumor such as melanoma, head and neck, liver or kidney cancer.

The V call is TRBV19, the J call TRBJ2-3; tentatively, D is TRBD1 (6 bases). V lost 9 bases to trimming and J lost 4 bases, with 14 bases between them. The germline V gene encodes CDR1 LNHDA and CDR2 SQIVND (reference sequence). The CDR3 spans 13 residues. The CDR3 spells CASRGGRADTQYF. As DNA, the CDR3 is TGTGCCAGCCGTGGGGGCAGGGCAGATACGCAGTATTTT.

This clone was seen a single time. V and J are TRBV21-1 and TRBJ1-1; whether TRBD1, the table's D call, matches the DNA was not checked. TRBV21-1 is noted as a pseudogene. The CDR3 has 16 amino acids. The CDR3 DNA reads as TGTGCCAGCAGCAAAGCTAGGGACAGGGGGTTAGATGAAGCTTTCTTT. Amino acid sequence: CASSKARDRGLDEAFF.

This sequence joins TRBV4-3 and TRBJ1-1; no firm D call. The CDR3 is made up of 16 amino acids. Trimming removed 2 bases at V and 0 bases at J, with 13 bases between. CDR1 and CDR2 (germline): LGHNA, YSLEER. CDR3 bases: TGCGCCAGCAGCCAATTTCCGGACGGGTTGAACACTGAAGCTTTCTTT. Translating gives CASSQFPDGLNTEAFF.

This chain links TRBV19 with TRBJ2-5; D is perhaps TRBD1 or TRBD2 (6 bases each). From germline, CDR1 is LNHDA and CDR2 SQIVND (reference sequence). V lost 3 bases to trimming and J lost 5 bases, with 10 bases between them. This CDR3 has 13 amino acids. CDR3 loop: CASSMWGAETQYF. The CDR3 region has the DNA TGTGCCAGTAGTATGTGGGGGGCGGAGACCCAGTACTTC.

The chain couples TRBV7-2 to TRBJ1-6; D perhaps matches TRBD1 (5 bases). Between the trimmed V and J ends, which lost 0 bases and 6 bases, there was a span of 9 bases. This CDR3 is 15 amino acids long. Germline CDR1 SGHTA, CDR2 FQGNSA. CDR3 sequence: CASSLARQGNSPLHF. The CDR3 DNA reads as TGTGCCAGCAGCTTAGCGCGTCAGGGTAATTCACCCCTCCACTTT.

The chain is built from TRBV15 and TRBJ2-4; D not resolved. CDR1 is LNHNV and CDR2 is YYDKDF in the germline V gene (reference sequence). The CDR3 is 12 amino acids. Trimming pared 3 bases from V and 8 bases from J, leaving 8 bases between. The CDR3, as DNA: TGTGCCACCAGCAGGGACCGGGACATTCAGTACTTC. Its protein product is CATSRDRDIQYF.

This clone was recorded only once. The chain joins TRBV30 to TRBJ1-1; D is perhaps TRBD1 (5 bases). This CDR3 comprises 14 residues. V lost 3 bases to trimming and J lost 6 bases, with 17 bases between them. Germline V gene sequence: CDR1 GTSNPN, CDR2 SVGIG (reference sequence). The CDR3 sequence: CAWRAGLWGAEAFF. The CDR3 DNA reads as TGTGCCTGGAGGGCCGGACTTTGGGGCGCTGAAGCTTTCTTT.

The count of this clone is one. The chain carries TRBV27 and TRBJ2-7; D is unclear. The V and J ends lost 3 bases and 3 bases respectively, with 9 bases between them. The CDR3 has 13 amino acids. The germline V gene encodes CDR1 MNHEY and CDR2 SMNVEV (reference sequence). Here the CDR3 reads CASSLTSNYEQYF. CDR3 DNA: TGTGCCAGCAGTTTGACCTCGAACTACGAGCAGTACTTC.

J is TRBJ2-3 and V is TRBV7-6, with a tentative D call TRBD1 (5 bases). CDR3 length: 15 residues. Between the trimmed V and J ends, which lost 1 base and 1 base, there was a span of 9 bases. CDR1 is SGHVS, CDR2 FNYEAQ, per germline. Written as DNA, the CDR3 is TGTGCCAGCAGCTTAGAAGGGGTCGGCACAGATACGCAGTATTTT. This encodes CASSLEGVGTDTQYF.

The chain combines TRBV11-2 with TRBJ2-5; TRBD2 agrees at 10 bases. J lost 13 bases, V lost 0 bases, and 8 bases had no gene match. Germline lookup yields CDR1 SGHAT and CDR2 FQNNGV. This CDR3 has 14 amino acids. The DNA for the CDR3 is TGTGCCAGCAGCTTAGATACTAGCGGGGCCTACTCGTACTTC. Its protein is CASSLDTSGAYSYF.

The chain joins TRBV13 to TRBJ2-7; 10 bases agree with TRBD1. Germline CDR1 reads PRHDT; CDR2 reads FYEKMQ (reference sequence). Losses at the gene ends were 4 bases for V and 5 bases for J; bases not matched to a gene: 2. This CDR3 has 13 residues. The CDR3 spells CASSSGQGNEQYF. The CDR3 nucleotides read TGTGCCAGCAGCTCGGGACAGGGGAACGAGCAGTACTTC.

V usage is TRBV4-1 and J usage is TRBJ2-2, with TRBD2 matching over 8 bases. CDR3 length: 19 amino acids. Trimming cost V 0 bases and J 4 bases; bases outside gene matches: 13. CDR1 is MGHRA and CDR2 is YSYEKL in the germline V gene. The CDR3 bases are TGCGCCAGCAGCCAAGATGGCGGGGGGCTGCGAGTAGGCACCGGGGAGCTGTTTTTT. This gives the protein CASSQDGGGLRVGTGELFF.

The V call is TRBV4-3, the J call TRBJ1-5; D is unresolved. The CDR3 is made up of 13 amino acids. V was shortened by 2 bases and J by 10 bases, with 12 bases between the two germline ends. Germline lookup yields CDR1 LGHNA and CDR2 YSLEER. CDR3 coding DNA: TGCGCCAGCAGCCAATTTGGGAGGGATCCCCAGCATTTT. Translating gives CASSQFGRDPQHF.

The V call is TRBV5-4, the J call TRBJ2-5, with 7 positions matching TRBD2. The germline gives CDR1 SGHNT, CDR2 YYREEE (reference sequence). V shed 4 bases and J 5 bases; nucleotides not matched to a gene: 17. This CDR3 is built from 17 residues. Written as DNA, the CDR3 is TGTGCCAGCAGCCCTGGTCGGGCAGGGAGGGTGCGGGAGACCCAGTACTTC. It translates to CASSPGRAGRVRETQYF.

The chain is built from TRBV9 and TRBJ2-7; D is unresolved. Germline CDR1 reads SGDLS; CDR2 reads YYNGEE. The CDR3 extends over 14 amino acids. V was trimmed by 0 bases and J by 5 bases, leaving 12 bases between them. CDR3 amino acids: CASSVVGSAHEQYF. In DNA form, the CDR3 reads TGTGCCAGCAGCGTAGTGGGGTCAGCGCACGAGCAGTACTTC.

The chain is built from TRBV27 and TRBJ2-7; D not resolved. Trimming pared 5 bases from V and 6 bases from J, leaving 20 bases between. CDR3 size: 15 residues. The germline V gene encodes CDR1 MNHEY and CDR2 SMNVEV (reference sequence). CDR3 residues: CASSPISGQSTEQYF. The CDR3, as DNA: TGTGCCAGCAGTCCTATTAGTGGGCAGTCGACCGAGCAGTACTTC.

The V gene is TRBV30, the J gene TRBJ1-2; 10 nucleotides match TRBD1. V gave up 8 bases and J gave up 3 bases; unmatched junction bases: 6. Germline loops: CDR1 GTSNPN, CDR2 SVGIG (reference sequence). The CDR3 has 13 residues. The CDR3 region is CAEQDRGYYGYTF. CDR3 coding DNA: TGTGCCGAACAGGACAGGGGGTACTATGGCTACACCTTC.

The J gene is TRBJ2-6, the V gene TRBV19; 7 bases are shared with TRBD1. V lost 6 bases to trimming and J lost 2 bases; unmatched junction nucleotides: 4. CDR1 is LNHDA and CDR2 is SQIVND in the germline V gene (reference sequence). The CDR3 is made up of 15 amino acids. In DNA form, the CDR3 reads TGTGCCAGTAGACCGACAGGGACTGGGGCCAACGTCCTGACTTTC. Protein sequence: CASRPTGTGANVLTF.

This clone appeared a few times. The gene calls are TRBV29-1 and TRBJ2-7; D not resolved. Deletions cut 2 bases from V and 4 bases from J, with 6 bases between. The CDR3 is made up of 11 amino acids. Germline V gene lookup returns CDR1 SQVTM and CDR2 ANQGSEA. CDR3 sequence: CSVEHQYEQYF. CDR3 bases: TGCAGCGTTGAACATCAGTACGAGCAGTACTTC.

This sequence joins TRBV6-6 and TRBJ2-1; TRBD1 matches 7 bases. CDR3 size: 15 residues. With V trimmed by 2 bases and J by 0 bases, 1 base remained unmatched. Germline CDR1 is MNHNY and CDR2 is SVGAGI (reference sequence). In DNA, the CDR3 is TGTGCCAGCAGTTACCAGGGGGACTCCTACAATGAGCAGTTCTTC. This gives the protein CASSYQGDSYNEQFF.

This clone was counted a single time. The V gene is TRBV4-3, the J gene TRBJ1-5; possible D gene TRBD1, 6 bases. CDR1 is LGHNA and CDR2 is YSLEER in the germline V gene. The ends were cut back, 5 bases at V and 6 bases at J, with 14 bases in the middle. The CDR3 has 14 residues. Here the CDR3 reads CASSFEGGGQPQHF. The CDR3 DNA follows: TGCGCCAGCAGCTTTGAGGGGGGTGGTCAGCCCCAGCATTTT.

This chain links TRBV7-9 with TRBJ2-5; TRBD2 aligns across 13 bases. CDR3 length: 16 amino acids. Germline V lookup: CDR1 SEHNR, CDR2 FQNEAQ (reference sequence). Unmatched junction bases numbered 0, after V lost 1 base and J lost 1 base. The CDR3 loop is CASSLGTSGGQETQYF. The CDR3 nucleotides are TGTGCCAGCAGCTTAGGGACTAGCGGGGGCCAAGAGACCCAGTACTTC.

The chain couples TRBV5-4 to TRBJ2-3; D gene ambiguous. V dropped 2 bases and J dropped 4 bases, with 8 bases sitting between them. Germline V lookup: CDR1 SGHNT, CDR2 YYREEE (reference sequence). This CDR3 is 13 amino acids long. Here the CDR3 DNA reads TGTGCCAGCAGCTTTGGCCTGGCAGATACGCAGTATTTT. Encoded protein: CASSFGLADTQYF.

The chain links TRBV7-3 to TRBJ2-1, with D unclear. V was clipped by 0 bases and J by 4 bases, with 13 bases between them. This CDR3 is built from 16 residues. Germline CDR1 reads SGHTA; CDR2 reads FQGTGA. In nucleotides, the CDR3 is TGTGCCAGCAGCTTAACCTATACCCTCTCATACAATGAGCAGTTCTTC. Translating it yields CASSLTYTLSYNEQFF.

This chain joins TRBV6-5 and TRBJ2-5; the D is unclear. The CDR3 is 12 residues long. V lost 2 bases to trimming and J lost 5 bases, with 6 bases between them. Germline V gene lookup returns CDR1 MNHEY and CDR2 SVGAGI. CDR3 sequence reads: CASSYDPETQYF. In nucleotides, the CDR3 is TGTGCCAGCAGTTACGACCCTGAGACCCAGTACTTC.

The V call is TRBV5-4, the J call TRBJ2-7; D might be TRBD1 (5 bases). V lost 0 bases to trimming and J lost 6 bases, with 10 bases between them. The CDR3 covers 13 residues. Per the germline V gene, CDR1 is SGHNT and CDR2 is YYREEE (reference sequence). CDR3 sequence (DNA): TGTGCCAGCAGCTTGGGACAGTCTGGCGAGCAGTACTTC. Translating it yields CASSLGQSGEQYF.